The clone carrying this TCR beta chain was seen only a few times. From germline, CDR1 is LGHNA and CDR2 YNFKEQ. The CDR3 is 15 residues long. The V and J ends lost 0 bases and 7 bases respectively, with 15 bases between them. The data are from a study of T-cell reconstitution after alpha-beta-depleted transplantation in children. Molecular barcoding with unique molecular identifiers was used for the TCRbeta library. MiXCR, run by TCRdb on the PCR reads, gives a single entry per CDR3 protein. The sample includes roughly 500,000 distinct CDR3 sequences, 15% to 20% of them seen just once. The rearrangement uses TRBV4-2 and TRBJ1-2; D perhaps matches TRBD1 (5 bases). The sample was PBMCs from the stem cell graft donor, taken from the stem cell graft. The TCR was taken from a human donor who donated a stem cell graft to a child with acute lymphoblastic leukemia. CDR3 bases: TGTGCCAGCAGCCAAGATCTACCCGGGACGGCTGGCTACACCTTC. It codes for CASSQDLPGTAGYTF.